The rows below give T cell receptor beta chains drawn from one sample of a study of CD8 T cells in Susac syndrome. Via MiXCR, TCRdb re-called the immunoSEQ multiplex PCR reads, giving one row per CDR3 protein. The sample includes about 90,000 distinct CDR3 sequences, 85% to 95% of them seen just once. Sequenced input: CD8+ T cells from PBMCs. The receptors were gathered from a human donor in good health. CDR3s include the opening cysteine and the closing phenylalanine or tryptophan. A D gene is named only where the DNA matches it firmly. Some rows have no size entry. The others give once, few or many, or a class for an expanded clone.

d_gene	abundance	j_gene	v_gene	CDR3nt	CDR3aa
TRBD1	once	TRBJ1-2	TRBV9	TGTGCCAGCAGCGTAGCAGGACAGGGGTCATATGGCTACACCTTC	CASSVAGQGSYGYTF
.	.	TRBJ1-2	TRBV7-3	TGTGCCAGCAGCTCGGAAGGGCCCTATGGCTACACCTTC	CASSSEGPYGYTF
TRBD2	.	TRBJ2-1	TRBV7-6	TGTGCCAGCAGCCCTAGGACGGGGGGGACTGAGCAGTTCTTC	CASSPRTGGTEQFF
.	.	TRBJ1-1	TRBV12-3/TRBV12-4	TGTGCCAGCAGTCTGGACAGCCTTGAAGCTTTCTTT	CASSLDSLEAFF
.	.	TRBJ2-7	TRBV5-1	TGCGCCAGCAGCTCAAAACCAAGAGGGGGCGAGCAGTACTTC	CASSSKPRGGEQYF
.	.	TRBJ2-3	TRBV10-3	TGTGCCATCAGTGAGCCTACCAGGGGGGGCTACACAGATACGCAGTATTTT	CAISEPTRGGYTDTQYF
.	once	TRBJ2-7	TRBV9	TGTGCCAGCAGCGTGGAGGGATGGGGCGAGCAGTACTTC	CASSVEGWGEQYF
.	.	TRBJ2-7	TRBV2	TGTGCCAGCAAATGGACAGGGAGGGCCTGGATCGAGCAGTACTTC	CASKWTGRAWIEQYF
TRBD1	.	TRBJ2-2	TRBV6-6	TGTGCCAGCAGTTACTCCAGGGGGCCCGGGGAGCTGTTTTTT	CASSYSRGPGELFF
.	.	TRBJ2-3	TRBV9	TGTGCCAGCAGCGTTCTGGACGGCTCCACAGATACGCAGTATTTT	CASSVLDGSTDTQYF
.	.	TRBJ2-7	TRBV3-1	TGTGCCAGCAGCCTCGGGACTTTCTCCTACGAGCAGTACTTC	CASSLGTFSYEQYF
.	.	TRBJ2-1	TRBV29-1	TGCAGCGTTGAACGGGGAGAAGACCCCACCCCCTACAATGAGCAGTTCTTC	CSVERGEDPTPYNEQFF
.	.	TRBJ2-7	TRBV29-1	TGCAGCGTTGTCCCTCAGGGAACCTACGAGCAGTACTTC	CSVVPQGTYEQYF
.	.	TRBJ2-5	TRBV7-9	TGTGCCAGCAGCTTAGCGAAGTACGGGAAGTACTTC	CASSLAKYGKYF
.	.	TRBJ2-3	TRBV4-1	TGCGCCAACAGCCAATATTCCAGGGAGACAGATACGCAGTATTTT	CANSQYSRETDTQYF
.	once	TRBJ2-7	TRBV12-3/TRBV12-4	TGTGCCAGCAGCCTCGAGCGGGCCTACGAGCAGTACTTC	CASSLERAYEQYF
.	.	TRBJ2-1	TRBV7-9	TGTGCCAGCAGCTTAGATGGGTCCGGGGATTGGTTCTTC	CASSLDGSGDWFF
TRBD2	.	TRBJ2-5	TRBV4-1	TGCGCCAGCAGCCAGAGCCGGGGGGGGCAGGAGACCCAGTACTTC	CASSQSRGGQETQYF
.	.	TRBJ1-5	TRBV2	TGTGCCAGCAGTCCCCAAGTGGGGGAACAGGGAGGCAATCAGCCCCAGCATTTT	CASSPQVGEQGGNQPQHF
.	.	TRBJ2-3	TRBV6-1	TGTGCCAGCAGAGGGGGGGAAGAAGATACGCAGTATTTT	CASRGGEEDTQYF
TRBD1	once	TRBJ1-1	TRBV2	TGTGCCAGCAGTACAGGGGAATACGTTGAAGCTTTCTTT	CASSTGEYVEAFF
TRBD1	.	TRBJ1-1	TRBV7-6	TGTGCCAGCAGCTCCCCGGGACAGTTAGGGTCTGAAGTTTTCTTT	CASSSPGQLGSEVFF
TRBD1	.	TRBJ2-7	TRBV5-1	TGCGCCAGCAGCCTGGGACAGGGGGTCTACGAGCAGTACTTC	CASSLGQGVYEQYF
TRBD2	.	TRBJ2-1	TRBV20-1	TGCAGTGCTAGTTCCGGACTAGCGGGGGGCATCTACAATGAGCAGTTCTTC	CSASSGLAGGIYNEQFF
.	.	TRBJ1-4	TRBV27	TGTGCCAGCAGTCTAGACCCCAGACCCGAAAAACTGTTTTTT	CASSLDPRPEKLFF
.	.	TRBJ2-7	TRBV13	TGTGCCAGCAGCTTAGGTGAAGGGCCCTACGAGCAGTACTTC	CASSLGEGPYEQYF
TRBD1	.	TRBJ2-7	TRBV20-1	TGCAGTGCTCGTACAGGGGAGAGGCCCTACGAGCAGTACTTC	CSARTGERPYEQYF
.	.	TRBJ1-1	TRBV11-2	TGTGCCAGCAGCTTAGATCCGGAAACTGAAGCTTTCTTT	CASSLDPETEAFF
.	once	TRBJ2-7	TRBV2	TGTGCCAGCAGTGAACGGGTCGGGGCATTCTCCTACGAGCAGTACTTC	CASSERVGAFSYEQYF
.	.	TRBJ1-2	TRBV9	TGTGCCAGCAGAAGGGGGGGGCTGCCGAATGGCTACACCTTC	CASRRGGLPNGYTF
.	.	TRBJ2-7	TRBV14	TGTGCCAGCAGCCGAGAGATCTCCGAGCAGTACTTC	CASSREISEQYF
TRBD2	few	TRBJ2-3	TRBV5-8	TGTGCCAGCAGCGTTCGACTAGCGCTATATAGCACAGATACGCAGTATTTT	CASSVRLALYSTDTQYF
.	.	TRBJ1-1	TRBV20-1	TGCAGTGCTCAAATGACAGTGAACACTGAAGCTTTCTTT	CSAQMTVNTEAFF
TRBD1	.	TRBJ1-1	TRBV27	TGTGCCAGCAGTTTAACAGGGGGGGCCACTGAAGCTTTCTTT	CASSLTGGATEAFF
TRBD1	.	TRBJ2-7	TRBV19	TGTGCCAGTAGTATCTCAGGGGGCACCTACGAGCAGTACTTC	CASSISGGTYEQYF
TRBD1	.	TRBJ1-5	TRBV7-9	TGTGCCAGCAGCTCCGACAGGGATAGCAATCAGCCCCAGCATTTT	CASSSDRDSNQPQHF
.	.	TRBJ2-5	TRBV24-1	TGTGCCCAGACCCTGAAGACCCAGTACTTC	CAQTLKTQYF
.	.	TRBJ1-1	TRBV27	TGTGCCAGCAGTTACAGCATGAACACTGAAGCTTTCTTT	CASSYSMNTEAFF
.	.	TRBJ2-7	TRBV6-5	TGTGCCAGCAGTTACGACGCAGGCCCCTACGAGCAGTACTTC	CASSYDAGPYEQYF
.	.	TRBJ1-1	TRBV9	TGTGCCAGCAGCCCTAAAGGGAACGTGAACACTGAAGCTTTCTTT	CASSPKGNVNTEAFF
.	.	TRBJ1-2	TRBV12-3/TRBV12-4	TGTGCCAGCAGTTTACCGGAGGGCGGCTACACCTTC	CASSLPEGGYTF
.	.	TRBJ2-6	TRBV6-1	TGTGCCAGCAGTGTGGGGGTCTCTGGGGCCAACGTCCTGACTTTC	CASSVGVSGANVLTF